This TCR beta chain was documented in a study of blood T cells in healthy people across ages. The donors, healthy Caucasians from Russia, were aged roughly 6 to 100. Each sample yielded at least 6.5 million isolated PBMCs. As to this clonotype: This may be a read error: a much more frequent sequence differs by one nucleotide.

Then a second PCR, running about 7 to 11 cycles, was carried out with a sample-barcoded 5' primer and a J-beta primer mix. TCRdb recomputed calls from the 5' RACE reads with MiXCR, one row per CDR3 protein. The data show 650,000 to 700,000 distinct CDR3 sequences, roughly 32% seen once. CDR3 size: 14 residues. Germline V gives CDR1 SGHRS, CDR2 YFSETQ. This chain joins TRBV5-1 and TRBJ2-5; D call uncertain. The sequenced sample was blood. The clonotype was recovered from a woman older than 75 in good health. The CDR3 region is CASSLITAAETRYF. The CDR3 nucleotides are TGCGCCAGCAGCTTGATTACAGCAGCAGAGACCCGGTACTTC.